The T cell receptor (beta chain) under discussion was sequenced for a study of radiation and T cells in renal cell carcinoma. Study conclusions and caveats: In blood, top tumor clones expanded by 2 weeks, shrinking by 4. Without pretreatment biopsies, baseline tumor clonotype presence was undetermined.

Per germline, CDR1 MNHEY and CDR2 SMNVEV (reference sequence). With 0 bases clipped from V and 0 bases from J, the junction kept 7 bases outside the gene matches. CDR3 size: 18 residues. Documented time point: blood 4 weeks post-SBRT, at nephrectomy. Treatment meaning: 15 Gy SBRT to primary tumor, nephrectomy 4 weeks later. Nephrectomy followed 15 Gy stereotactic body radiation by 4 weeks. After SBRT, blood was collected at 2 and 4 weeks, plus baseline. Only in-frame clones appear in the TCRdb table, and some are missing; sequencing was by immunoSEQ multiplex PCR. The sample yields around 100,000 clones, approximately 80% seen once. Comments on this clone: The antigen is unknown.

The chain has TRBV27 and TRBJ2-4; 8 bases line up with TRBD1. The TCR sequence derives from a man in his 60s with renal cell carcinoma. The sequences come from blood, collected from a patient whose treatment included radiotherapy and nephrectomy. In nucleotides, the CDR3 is TGTGCCAGCAGTTTATCATGGACAGGGATTAGAGCCAAAAACATTCAGTACTTC. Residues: CASSLSWTGIRAKNIQYF.